The 7 T cell receptor beta chains below all came from one sample that was sequenced in a study of identical twins. MiXCR, run by TCRdb on the 5' RACE reads, gives a single entry per CDR3 protein. The table has about 690,000 distinct CDR3 sequences, around 20% seen once. A further study also used this sample, focusing on T cells expressing NK-cell markers.

Sample: PBMCs. These receptors were collected from a woman aged 18-35 years in good health.

This clonotype appeared a few times. The gene calls are TRBV10-3 and TRBJ2-2; tentatively, D is TRBD1 (5 bases). V lost 9 bases and J lost 0, with 14 bases in between. This CDR3 is 15 amino acids long. Germline CDR1 reads ENHRY; CDR2 reads SYGVKD. Here the CDR3 reads CAIGKGQTNTGELFF. The CDR3 region has the DNA TGTGCCATTGGGAAGGGGCAGACGAACACCGGGGAGCTGTTTTTT.

The chain is built from TRBV12-3 or TRBV12-4 and TRBJ2-2; D gene uncertain. The length of the CDR3 is 16 residues. V lost 2 bases and J lost 0, with 10 bases in between. CDR3 protein: CASSLYGTTNTGELFF. In nucleotides, the CDR3 is TGTGCCAGCAGTTTATACGGCACCACGAACACCGGGGAGCTGTTTTTT.

The table lists this clonotype with many counts. The gene calls are TRBV12-3 or TRBV12-4 and TRBJ2-1, with 8 bases that match TRBD1. The V and J ends lost 6 bases and 4 bases, in that order; junction bases with no gene match: 8. The CDR3 loop spans 15 amino acids. The CDR3 bases are TGTGCCAGCAGACCAGGGGGCGGGTCTTACAATGAGCAGTTCTTC. It translates to CASRPGGGSYNEQFF.

This clonotype occurred a few times. This chain joins TRBV5-1 and TRBJ1-1, with no clear D. Deletions cut 0 bases from V and 5 bases from J, with 8 bases between. This CDR3 region has 13 residues. CDR1 SGHRS and CDR2 YFSETQ come from the germline V gene. The CDR3 sequence is CASSLGGLTEAFF. As DNA, the CDR3 is TGCGCCAGCAGCTTGGGTGGGTTAACTGAAGCTTTCTTT. Based on the CDR3 plus reference TRBV5-1 and TRBJ1-1, the full variable domain is KAGVTQTPRYLIKTRGQQVTLSCSPISGHRSVSWYQQTPGQGLQFLFEYFSETQRNKGNFPGRFSGRQFSNSRSEMNVSTLELGDSALYLCASSLGGLTEAFFGQGTRLTVV.

The rearrangement joins TRBV20-1 to TRBJ2-1, with unresolved D. The CDR3 has 12 residues. Trimming removed 5 bases at V and 6 bases at J, with 11 bases between. In germline, CDR1 is DFQATT, CDR2 SNEGSKA (reference sequence). The CDR3 protein is CSARDQPNEQFF. DNA of the CDR3: TGCAGTGCTCGCGACCAACCCAATGAGCAGTTCTTC.

This clonotype was seen repeatedly, ten times or more. V is TRBV12-3 or TRBV12-4 and J is TRBJ1-2; 8 nucleotides match TRBD1. Germline trimming cut 3 bases from V and 0 bases from J; bases unmatched to any gene: 6. This CDR3 has 16 amino acids. The CDR3 is CASSFSGTGANYGYTF. The CDR3, as DNA: TGTGCCAGCAGTTTTTCCGGGACAGGTGCTAACTATGGCTACACCTTC.

The rearrangement uses TRBV20-1 and TRBJ2-7; D unresolved. Trimming left V 6 bases short and J 0 bases short, with 15 bases between. The germline gives CDR1 DFQATT, CDR2 SNEGSKA (reference sequence). The CDR3 totals 14 residues. The CDR3 sequence is CSAIRLLSSYEQYF. The CDR3 nucleotides read TGCAGTGCCATCAGACTTCTAAGCTCCTACGAGCAGTACTTC.